These 23 T cell receptor beta chains were all obtained from the same sample, sequenced in a study of T cells in localized non-small cell lung cancer. The method was immunoSEQ multiplex PCR; TCRdb's version includes in-frame clones alone and lacks a portion of them. The table shows 6,600 or so clones, with roughly 50% occurring only once. The specimen comprised lymph node tissue, sampled before any cancer treatment. The receptors stem from a female donor of 60 years or more with stage I lung adenocarcinoma.

By sample share, this clone is medium-sized. The rearrangement uses TRBV11-3 and TRBJ2-7; 7 bases fit TRBD1. There are 14 residues in the CDR3. Germline V gene data show CDR1 as SGHNT and CDR2 as YENEEA. V trimming: 5 bases; J trimming: 4 bases; junction bases outside the gene matches: 8. In DNA, the CDR3 is TGTGCCAGCAGCGCTCGACAGGGCTCTTACGAGCAGTACTTC. Translating it yields CASSARQGSYEQYF.

The count of this clone is one. This chain connects TRBV18 to TRBJ1-2; 7 bases match TRBD1. This CDR3 has 14 amino acids. The V segment lost 6 bases and the J segment 6 bases; nucleotides outside the gene matches: 10. Germline V CDR1 and CDR2: KGHSH, LQKENI. The CDR3: CASSLSFTGDGYTF. CDR3 sequence (DNA): TGTGCCAGCTCGCTCAGTTTTACAGGGGATGGCTACACCTTC. The full variable domain, in which reference TRBV18 and TRBJ1-2 provide the parts outside the CDR3, is NAGVMQNPRHLVRRRGQEARLRCSPMKGHSHVYWYRQLPEEGLKFMVYLQKENIIDESGMPKERFSAEFPKEGPSILRIQQVVRGDSAAYFCASSLSFTGDGYTFGSGTRLTVV.

The chain couples TRBV19 to TRBJ2-4, with 7 bases lining up with TRBD1. With 3 bases clipped from V and 0 bases from J, the junction kept 8 bases outside the gene matches. Germline V CDR1 and CDR2: LNHDA, SQIVND (reference sequence). CDR3 size: 17 residues. CDR3: CASSMRQGLIAKNIQYF. The CDR3 DNA is TGTGCCAGTAGTATGAGACAGGGCTTAATAGCCAAAAACATTCAGTACTTC.

The chain carries TRBV30 and TRBJ1-5; 10 nucleotides agree with TRBD1. The CDR3 runs to 14 residues. The ends lost 1 base at V and 6 bases at J; junction bases unmatched: 3. The germline V gene encodes CDR1 GTSNPN and CDR2 SVGIG (reference sequence). The CDR3 coding sequence is TGTGCCTGGAGTGGACAGGGGGCAGGTCAGCCCCAGCATTTT. Its translation is CAWSGQGAGQPQHF. Full variable domain (rest looked up from reference TRBV30 and TRBJ1-5): SQTIHQWPATLVQPVGSPLSLECTVEGTSNPNLYWYRQAAGRGLQLLFYSVGIGQISSEVPQNLSASRPQDRQFILSSKKLLLSDSGFYLCAWSGQGAGQPQHFGDGTRLSIL.

CDR3 DNA sequence: TGTGCCTGGAGTGAGGAAGATCAGCCCCAGCATTTT. Translating gives CAWSEEDQPQHF. This chain joins TRBV30 and TRBJ1-5, with D hard to call. Per germline, CDR1 GTSNPN and CDR2 SVGIG (reference sequence). V lost 1 base and J 5 bases, leaving 6 bases between the germline ends. There are 12 residues in the CDR3.

The J gene is TRBJ1-1, the V gene TRBV9; tentatively, D is TRBD1 (6 bases). There are 15 residues in the CDR3. Germline V lookup: CDR1 SGDLS, CDR2 YYNGEE. Trimming pared 3 bases from V and 0 bases from J, leaving 12 bases between. CDR3 amino acids: CASSEGETMNTEAFF. Here the CDR3 DNA reads TGTGCCAGCAGCGAGGGGGAGACAATGAACACTGAAGCTTTCTTT.

The rearrangement joins TRBV19 to TRBJ1-1; 8 bases are shared with TRBD1. Germline-derived CDR1 and CDR2 are LNHDA and SQIVND (reference sequence). The CDR3 is 13 amino acids. The V and J ends lost 6 bases and 4 bases, in that order; junction bases with no gene match: 4. In DNA form, the CDR3 reads TGTGCCAGTAGCGTCGACAGGGGCACTGAAGCTTTCTTT. It encodes CASSVDRGTEAFF.

With respect to this clone: At one end the junction does not follow the germline gene, possibly because of a read error. The chain combines TRBV6-8 with TRBJ1-2; 8 bases match TRBD1. Germline V gene data show CDR1 as MNHGY and CDR2 as SAAAGT. There are 14 residues in the CDR3. The CDR3 region is CASSIRTGRYGYIF. CDR3 DNA: TGTGCCAGCAGTATCCGGACAGGGCGCTATGGCTACATCTTC.

This chain connects TRBV9 to TRBJ2-7; maybe TRBD2 (6 bases). The CDR3 spans 14 residues. V lost 5 bases and J 2 bases, leaving 14 bases between the germline ends. CDR1 SGDLS and CDR2 YYNGEE come from the germline V gene. The CDR3 spells CASRDLRTTYEQYF. CDR3 coding DNA: TGTGCCAGCAGGGACCTCAGGACTACCTACGAGCAGTACTTC.

The J gene is TRBJ1-2, the V gene TRBV28; D remains unclear. CDR3 length equals 13 residues. Germline CDR1 is MDHEN and CDR2 is SYDVKM. V lost 2 bases and J lost 5, with 9 bases in between. CDR3: CASSLAQRYGYTF. The CDR3 nucleotides are TGTGCCAGCAGTTTAGCCCAGAGGTATGGCTACACCTTC.

This chain links TRBV6-8 with TRBJ1-2, with no clear D. This CDR3 has 15 amino acids. Trimming removed 2 bases from V and 4 bases from J, with 14 bases in between. From germline, CDR1 is MNHGY and CDR2 SAAAGT. This CDR3 reads CASSYGFGVSYGYTF. In nucleotides, the CDR3 is TGTGCCAGCAGTTACGGCTTCGGGGTGAGCTATGGCTACACCTTC.

This clone was recorded once. V usage is TRBV19 and J usage is TRBJ2-2; 14 nucleotides agree with TRBD2. The ends lost 6 bases at V and 3 bases at J; junction bases unmatched: 6. Germline V gives CDR1 LNHDA, CDR2 SQIVND (reference sequence). This CDR3 is built from 17 residues. CDR3 DNA: TGTGCCAGTAGAGTCCCGGGACTAGCGGGAGACACCGGGGAGCTGTTTTTT. This encodes CASRVPGLAGDTGELFF.

This sequence joins TRBV19 and TRBJ2-7; D remains ambiguous. Trimming shortened V by 0 bases and J by 2 bases, and 5 bases separated the two germline ends. CDR1 is LNHDA, CDR2 SQIVND, per germline (reference sequence). The CDR3 is 13 amino acids. This CDR3 reads CASSIDYTYEQYF. The CDR3 nucleotides read TGTGCCAGTAGTATAGATTATACCTACGAGCAGTACTTC. Based on the CDR3 plus reference TRBV19 and TRBJ2-7, the full variable domain is DGGITQSPKYLFRKEGQNVTLSCEQNLNHDAMYWYRQDPGQGLRLIYYSQIVNDFQKGDIAEGYSVSREKKESFPLTVTSAQKNPTAFYLCASSIDYTYEQYFGPGTRLTVT.

This sequence joins TRBV19 and TRBJ1-5; the D is unclear. Per germline, CDR1 LNHDA and CDR2 SQIVND (reference sequence). This CDR3 is 13 amino acids long. The V and J ends lost 3 bases and 5 bases respectively, with 8 bases between them. CDR3 bases: TGTGCCAGTAGTATTGTTTGGGATCAGCCCCAGCATTTT. Translating it yields CASSIVWDQPQHF.

CDR3 amino acids: CASGLRNTEAFF. The DNA of the CDR3 is TGCGCCAGCGGGTTACGGAACACTGAAGCTTTCTTT. V gene TRBV1 combines with J gene TRBJ1-1. TRBV1 is a pseudogene. The CDR3 has 12 amino acids.

This clone was recorded a few times. One end of the junction fails to match germline, which may point to a read error. The V call is TRBV11-3, the J call TRBJ1-1; D gene unclear. Per germline, CDR1 SGHNT and CDR2 YENEEA. The CDR3 is 15 residues long. The chain's CDR3 is CASSLDPNPNIEAFF. The DNA for the CDR3 is TGTGCCAGCAGCTTAGATCCCAACCCGAACATTGAAGCTTTCTTT.

V is TRBV9 and J is TRBJ2-5; 8 nucleotides align to TRBD2. CDR1 and CDR2 from the germline V gene are SGDLS and YYNGEE. The CDR3 runs 15 residues. V trimming: 6 bases; J trimming: 3 bases; junction bases outside the gene matches: 10. The CDR3 loop is CASTRGGAEEETQYF. In DNA, the CDR3 is TGTGCCAGCACCCGGGGGGGGGCAGAAGAAGAGACCCAGTACTTC.

This chain joins TRBV30 and TRBJ1-4; TRBD1 aligns across 9 bases. Trimming cost V 2 bases and J 3 bases; bases outside gene matches: 10. Germline CDR1 and CDR2: GTSNPN and SVGIG (reference sequence). There are 17 residues in the CDR3. Here the CDR3 DNA reads TGTGCCTGGAGTAGACAGGGGGGAGGGAGGGCTAATGAAAAACTGTTTTTT. It codes for CAWSRQGGGRANEKLFF.

J is TRBJ2-7 and V is TRBV11-3; maybe TRBD1 (7 bases). The germline V gene encodes CDR1 SGHNT and CDR2 YENEEA. The V gene lost 5 bases and the J gene lost 3 bases, with 14 bases spanning the gap. The CDR3 spans 14 residues. The CDR3 loop is CASSPRQGGYEQYF. The CDR3 DNA sequence: TGTGCCAGCAGCCCCCGACAGGGAGGCTACGAGCAGTACTTC.

The rearrangement joins TRBV6-8 to TRBJ2-5, with D possibly being TRBD1 (6 bases). Per germline, CDR1 MNHGY and CDR2 SAAAGT. Trimming stripped 10 bases from V and 5 bases from J, with 14 bases between. This CDR3 region has 12 residues. The CDR3 is CATKQGGETQYF. The CDR3 DNA reads as TGTGCCACCAAACAGGGTGGGGAGACCCAGTACTTC.

This clone was recorded only once. The CDR3 DNA reads as TGTGCCAGCTCACTAGGCCGAGGGGGTTACAATGAGCAGTTCTTC. Translating it yields CASSLGRGGYNEQFF. The chain uses TRBV18 and TRBJ2-1, with a possible D match to TRBD1 (6 bases). Germline assignment: CDR1 KGHSH and CDR2 LQKENI. This CDR3 has 15 residues. V lost 4 bases and J 4 bases, leaving 14 bases between the germline ends. The entire variable domain, with the rest obtained from reference TRBV18 and TRBJ2-1, is as follows: NAGVMQNPRHLVRRRGQEARLRCSPMKGHSHVYWYRQLPEEGLKFMVYLQKENIIDESGMPKERFSAEFPKEGPSILRIQQVVRGDSAAYFCASSLGRGGYNEQFFGPGTRLTVL.

This clone was counted only a few times. The chain couples TRBV6-8 to TRBJ2-5; no firm D call. Per the germline V gene, CDR1 is MNHGY and CDR2 is SAAAGT. The V gene lost 6 bases and the J gene lost 5 bases, with 16 bases spanning the gap. CDR3 length: 14 amino acids. The DNA of the CDR3 is TGTGCCAGCAGCCACCCCGACCTGGGGGAGACCCAGTACTTC. Its protein is CASSHPDLGETQYF.

The V gene is TRBV19, the J gene TRBJ1-4; D gene ambiguous. CDR1 and CDR2 (germline): LNHDA, SQIVND (reference sequence). V was trimmed by 10 bases and J by 7 bases, leaving 10 bases between them. The CDR3 has 11 amino acids. The CDR3 protein is CATREGEKLFF. The CDR3 bases are TGTGCCACCCGGGAAGGTGAAAAACTGTTTTTT.